The 11 T cell receptor beta chains below were found in one sample sequenced in a study of T cell responses to AZD1222 COVID-19 vaccine. Profiling relied on immunoSEQ multiplex PCR, and the TCRdb table lists in-frame clones only, not all of them. The table has around 78,000 clones, 80% to 95% seen once; the top ten hold 4.5%. The specimen comprised peripheral blood, sampled on day 0 of MenACWY control vaccination. The receptors were gathered from an adult in good health.

This clone was seen only once. V and J are TRBV30 and TRBJ2-3; the D gene could be TRBD1 or TRBD2 (5 bases each). The CDR3 consists of 13 residues. Trimming cost V 0 bases and J 8 bases, with 12 bases left between them. Looked up from germline, CDR1 is GTSNPN and CDR2 is SVGIG (reference sequence). CDR3 amino acids: CAWSVQWDGTQYF. CDR3 in DNA: TGTGCCTGGAGTGTACAATGGGACGGTACGCAGTATTTT. The whole variable domain, remainder taken from reference TRBV30 and TRBJ2-3, is SQTIHQWPATLVQPVGSPLSLECTVEGTSNPNLYWYRQAAGRGLQLLFYSVGIGQISSEVPQNLSASRPQDRQFILSSKKLLLSDSGFYLCAWSVQWDGTQYFGPGTRLTVL.

CDR3 amino acids: CASSQAQQGDTIYF. CDR3 in DNA: TGTGCCAGCAGCCAAGCCCAACAGGGAGACACCATATATTTT. The V gene is TRBV3-1 (or the pseudogene TRBV3-2), the J gene TRBJ1-3; TRBD1 is a possible D gene (6 bases). Trimming removed 1 base at V and 8 bases at J, with 12 bases between. CDR3 length: 14 amino acids. From germline, CDR1 is LGHDT and CDR2 YNNKEL (reference sequence).

The V gene is TRBV12-3 or TRBV12-4, the J gene TRBJ1-2, with 8 bases identical to TRBD1. CDR3 length equals 12 residues. V dropped 7 bases and J dropped 8; count of bases not matched to a gene: 6. The CDR3 loop reads CASTTDRGGYTF. In nucleotides, the CDR3 is TGTGCCAGCACTACCGACAGGGGAGGCTACACCTTC.

The chain employs TRBV19 and TRBJ2-2, with D perhaps being TRBD1 or TRBD2 (5 bases each). CDR3 size: 13 residues. CDR1 and CDR2 (germline): LNHDA, SQIVND (reference sequence). Trimming cost V 8 bases and J 2 bases, with 9 bases left between them. The CDR3 reads CASRRDNTGELFF. In DNA, the CDR3 is TGTGCCAGTCGCAGGGACAACACCGGGGAGCTGTTTTTT.

In nucleotides, the CDR3 is TGTGCCAGCAGCGTAGGGTGGAGCACTAATGAAAAACTGTTTTTT. This sequence encodes CASSVGWSTNEKLFF. The V call is TRBV9, the J call TRBJ1-4; no reliable D call. Germline lookup yields CDR1 SGDLS and CDR2 YYNGEE. V was clipped by 0 bases and J by 2 bases, with 8 bases between them. This CDR3 is 15 amino acids long.

The chain has TRBV18 and TRBJ1-1; D is uncertain. Trimming removed 6 bases from V and 5 bases from J, with 13 bases in between. CDR3 length: 13 amino acids. Germline CDR1 is KGHSH and CDR2 is LQKENI. CDR3 in DNA: TGTGCCAGCTCCCGGATTAGGGAGACTGAAGCTTTCTTT. Its protein product is CASSRIRETEAFF.

The V and J genes are TRBV7-2 and TRBJ2-3; D call uncertain. V gave up 5 bases and J gave up 4 bases, with 10 bases separating them. CDR1 and CDR2 (germline): SGHTA, FQGNSA. The CDR3 loop spans 13 amino acids. Here the CDR3 reads CASSLPAADTQYF. CDR3 DNA sequence: TGTGCCAGCAGCCTCCCGGCAGCAGATACGCAGTATTTT.

This clone was detected only once. The chain joins TRBV2 to TRBJ2-1; D is ambiguous. Looked up from germline, CDR1 is SNHLY and CDR2 is FYNNEI. V was trimmed by 3 bases and J by 7 bases, leaving 16 bases between them. This CDR3 has 15 amino acids. This CDR3 is CASSDIRSSRNEQFF. DNA for the CDR3: TGTGCCAGCAGTGATATCCGGAGTTCACGTAATGAGCAGTTCTTC.

This clone appeared a single time. The rearrangement links TRBV6-5 to TRBJ1-1; D remains ambiguous. In germline, CDR1 is MNHEY, CDR2 SVGAGI. The CDR3 has 15 amino acids. Trimming removed 0 bases from V and 6 bases from J, with 14 bases in between. DNA for the CDR3: TGTGCCAGCAGTTACTCGATGTTCACGTACGCTGAAGCTTTCTTT. Translating it yields CASSYSMFTYAEAFF.

The rearrangement uses TRBV29-1 and TRBJ1-2; D not certain. The CDR3 consists of 15 residues. Germline V gives CDR1 SQVTM, CDR2 ANQGSEA. Trimming removed 5 bases from V and 1 base from J, with 17 bases in between. This CDR3 reads CSVRDPDTFNYGYTF. CDR3 in DNA: TGCAGCGTTCGGGATCCCGACACCTTTAACTATGGCTACACCTTC.

This clone was observed once. The chain couples TRBV7-2 to TRBJ2-7, with TRBD2 matching 8 bases. The CDR3 consists of 15 residues. Germline V CDR1 and CDR2: SGHTA, FQGNSA. V lost 5 bases, J lost 6 bases, and 12 bases stayed unmatched. The CDR3 region is CASSPFGLASGEQYF. DNA for the CDR3: TGTGCCAGCAGCCCATTCGGACTAGCCTCGGGCGAGCAGTACTTC.